Sequencing of this T cell receptor (beta chain) was carried out in a study of OX40 agonist ivuxolimab in advanced cancers. Individuals having autoimmune disease history or systemic immunosuppression were not enrolled. Assay: immunoSEQ multiplex PCR; the TCRdb copy retains only in-frame clones and omits some. In the table there are over 75,000 clones, 80% to 95% of which are singletons. Germline V gene data show CDR1 as GTSNPN and CDR2 as SVGIG (reference sequence). This CDR3 has 15 amino acids. J was trimmed by 7 bases and V by 4 bases; bases with no gene match: 6. The TCR comes from an adult with an advanced solid tumor such as melanoma, head and neck, liver or kidney cancer. The chain has TRBV30 and TRBJ2-2; 13 positions match TRBD2. Specimen: CD4+ or CD8+ T cells sorted from blood, collected in a trial of the OX40 agonist ivuxolimab. DNA for the CDR3: TGTGCCTGGACCGGGACTAGCGGGGCCAGCGGGGAGCTGTTTTTT. Translating it yields CAWTGTSGASGELFF.